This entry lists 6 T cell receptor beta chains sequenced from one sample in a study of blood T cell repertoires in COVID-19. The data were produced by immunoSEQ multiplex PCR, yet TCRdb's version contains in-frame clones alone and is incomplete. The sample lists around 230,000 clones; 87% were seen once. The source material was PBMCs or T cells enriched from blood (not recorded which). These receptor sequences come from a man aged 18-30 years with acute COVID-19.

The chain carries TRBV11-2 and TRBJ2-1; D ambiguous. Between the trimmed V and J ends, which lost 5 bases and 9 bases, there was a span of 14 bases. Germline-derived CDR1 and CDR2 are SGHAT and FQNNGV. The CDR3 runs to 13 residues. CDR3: CASSPRSLGEQFF. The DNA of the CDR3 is TGTGCCAGCAGCCCGAGGTCCCTCGGTGAGCAGTTCTTC. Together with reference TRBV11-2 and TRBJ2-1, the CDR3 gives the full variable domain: EAGVAQSPRYKIIEKRQSVAFWCNPISGHATLYWYQQILGQGPKLLIQFQNNGVVDDSQLPKDRFSAERLKGVDSTLKIQPAKLEDSAVYLCASSPRSLGEQFFGPGTRLTVL.

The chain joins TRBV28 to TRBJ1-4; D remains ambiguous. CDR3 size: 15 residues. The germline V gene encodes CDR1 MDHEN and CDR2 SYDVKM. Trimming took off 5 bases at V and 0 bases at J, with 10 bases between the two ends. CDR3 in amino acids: CASSRPSTTNEKLFF. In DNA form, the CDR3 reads TGTGCCAGCAGTCGCCCATCTACAACTAATGAAAAACTGTTTTTT.

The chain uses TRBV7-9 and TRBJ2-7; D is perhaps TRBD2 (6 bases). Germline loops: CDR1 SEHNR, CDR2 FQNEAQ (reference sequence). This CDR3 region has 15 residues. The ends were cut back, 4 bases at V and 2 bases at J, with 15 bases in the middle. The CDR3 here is CASSSTTGVAYEQYF. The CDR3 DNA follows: TGTGCCAGCAGCTCAACGACGGGAGTTGCCTACGAGCAGTACTTC.

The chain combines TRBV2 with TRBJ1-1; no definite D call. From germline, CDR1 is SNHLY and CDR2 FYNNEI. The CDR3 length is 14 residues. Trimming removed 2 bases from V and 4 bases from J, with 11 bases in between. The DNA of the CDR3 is TGTGCCAGCAGTGAAAACCTAGTGGGCACTGAAGCTTTCTTT. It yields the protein CASSENLVGTEAFF.

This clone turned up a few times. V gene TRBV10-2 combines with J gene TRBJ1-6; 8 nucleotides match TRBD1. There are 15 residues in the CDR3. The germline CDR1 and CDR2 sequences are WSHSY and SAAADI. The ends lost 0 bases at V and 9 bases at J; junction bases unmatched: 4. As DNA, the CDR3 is TGCGCCAGCAGTGAGTCGTTGGACAGGGCTTCACCCCTCCACTTT. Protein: CASSESLDRASPLHF.

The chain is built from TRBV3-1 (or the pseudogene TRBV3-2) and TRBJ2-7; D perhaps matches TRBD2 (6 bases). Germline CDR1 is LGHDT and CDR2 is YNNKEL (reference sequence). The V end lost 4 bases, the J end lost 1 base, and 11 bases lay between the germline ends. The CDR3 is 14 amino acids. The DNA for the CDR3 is TGTGCCAGCAGCCCGGATGCGGGATCCTACGAGCAGTACTTC. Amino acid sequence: CASSPDAGSYEQYF.